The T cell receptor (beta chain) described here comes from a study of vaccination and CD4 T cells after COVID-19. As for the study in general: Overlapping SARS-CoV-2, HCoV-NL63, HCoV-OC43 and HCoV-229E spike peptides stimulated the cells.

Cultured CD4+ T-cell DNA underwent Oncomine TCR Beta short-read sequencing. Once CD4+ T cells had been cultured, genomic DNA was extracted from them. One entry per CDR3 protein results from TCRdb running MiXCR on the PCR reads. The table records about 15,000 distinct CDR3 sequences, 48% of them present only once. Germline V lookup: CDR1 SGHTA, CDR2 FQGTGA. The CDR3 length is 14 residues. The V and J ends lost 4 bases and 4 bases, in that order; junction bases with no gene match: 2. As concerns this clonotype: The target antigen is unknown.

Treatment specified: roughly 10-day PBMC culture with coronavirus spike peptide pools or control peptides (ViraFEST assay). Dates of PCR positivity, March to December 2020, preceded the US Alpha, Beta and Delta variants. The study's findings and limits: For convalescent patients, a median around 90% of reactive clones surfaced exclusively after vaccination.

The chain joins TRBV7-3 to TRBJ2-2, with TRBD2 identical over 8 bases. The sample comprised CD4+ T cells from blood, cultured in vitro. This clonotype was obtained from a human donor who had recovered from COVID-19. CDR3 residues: CASSSRGGTGELFF. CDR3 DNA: TGTGCCAGCAGCTCCCGGGGGGGCACCGGGGAGCTGTTTTTT. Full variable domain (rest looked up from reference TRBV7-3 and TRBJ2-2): GAGVSQTPSNKVTEKGKYVELRCDPISGHTALYWYRQSLGQGPEFLIYFQGTGAADDSGLPNDRFFAVRPEGSVSTLKIQRTERGDSAVYLCASSSRGGTGELFFGEGSRLTVL.